Following are 12 T cell receptor beta chains from one sample sequenced in a study of T cell repertoires in cytomegalovirus infection. Their antigens remain unidentified. TCRdb analysed the reads with MiXCR anew, one entry per CDR3 protein. Of roughly 800,000 distinct CDR3 sequences in the sample, under 35% were seen once. The starting material was cultured CD8+ T cells from PBMCs, obtained from culture after CMV antigen stimulation. These TCRs come from a human donor in good health (CMV status not recorded). Some clones in this sample may be carry-over from other donors' samples.

Only a few counts were recorded for this clonotype. The V gene is TRBV6-1, the J gene TRBJ2-1, with unresolved D. CDR1 MNHNS and CDR2 SASEGT come from the germline V gene. The V end lost 0 bases, the J end lost 8 bases, and 11 bases lay between the germline ends. This CDR3 is 14 amino acids long. The DNA for the CDR3 is TGTGCCAGCAGTGAAGCGGGCCCCTGGCATGAGCAGTTCTTC. This translates into CASSEAGPWHEQFF.

This clonotype was observed a single time. V gene TRBV20-1 combines with J gene TRBJ2-7; D might be TRBD1 or TRBD2, each matching 5 bases. CDR3 length: 11 amino acids. Germline loops: CDR1 DFQATT, CDR2 SNEGSKA (reference sequence). CDR3: CSAERGYGQYV. The CDR3 DNA sequence: TGCAGTGCAGAACGGGGCTACGGGCAGTACGTC.

The chain recombines TRBV28 with TRBJ1-2; D remains unclear. With 5 bases removed from V and 8 bases from J, the gap between germline ends came to 21 bases. This CDR3 contains 15 residues. Germline loops: CDR1 MDHEN, CDR2 SYDVKM. The CDR3 region has the DNA TGTGCCAGCAGTGAAATTTTGGCGGGAGGCGGGGGCTACACCTTC. Its translation: CASSEILAGGGGYTF.

The chain is built from TRBV29-1 and TRBJ1-2; 7 nucleotides agree with TRBD1. Germline loops: CDR1 SQVTM, CDR2 ANQGSEA. With V trimmed by 7 bases and J by 6 bases, 14 bases remained unmatched. CDR3 size: 14 residues. CDR3 sequence: CSAPQQGTTDGYTF. CDR3 DNA: TGCAGCGCACCTCAACAGGGGACCACGGATGGCTACACCTTC.

The chain carries TRBV6-6 and TRBJ1-2; possibly TRBD1 for D (6 bases). Germline CDR1 reads MNHNY; CDR2 reads SVGAGI (reference sequence). V lost 6 bases and J 4 bases, leaving 18 bases between the germline ends. CDR3 length: 15 amino acids. The CDR3 DNA follows: TGTGCCAGCAGCCGAGGGAAGGGGGATCCCTATGGCTACACCTTC. It yields the protein CASSRGKGDPYGYTF.

The table lists this clonotype with a few counts. The rearrangement uses TRBV4-2 and TRBJ2-2, with TRBD1 matching 8 bases. The V segment lost 0 bases and the J segment 3 bases; nucleotides outside the gene matches: 6. This CDR3 is 17 amino acids long. CDR1 and CDR2 from the germline V gene are LGHNA and YNFKEQ. The CDR3, as DNA: TGTGCCAGCAGCCAAGAAAAGACAGGGGCCTACACCGGGGAGCTGTTTTTT. Amino acids: CASSQEKTGAYTGELFF.

This clonotype was recorded a few times. V usage is TRBV7-9 and J usage is TRBJ2-2; the D is unclear. This CDR3 has 13 residues. With 2 bases removed from V and 5 bases from J, the gap between germline ends came to 6 bases. Germline V CDR1 and CDR2: SEHNR, FQNEAQ (reference sequence). In nucleotides, the CDR3 is TGTGCCAGCAGCTTACCGGTAACCGGGGAGCTGTTTTTT. This translates into CASSLPVTGELFF.

This clonotype was observed at least ten times. V and J are TRBV14 and TRBJ1-2, with D hard to call. The CDR3 has 13 amino acids. Germline V gene sequence: CDR1 SGHDN, CDR2 FVKESK. V lost 0 bases and J 4 bases, leaving 6 bases between the germline ends. The chain's CDR3 is CASSQDKGYGYTF. For the CDR3, the DNA is TGTGCCAGCAGCCAAGATAAGGGCTATGGCTACACCTTC.

This clonotype was detected a few times. The chain has TRBV7-3 and TRBJ2-7; 7 bases line up with TRBD1. Per the germline V gene, CDR1 is SGHTA and CDR2 is FQGTGA. The CDR3 has 14 amino acids. J lost 0 bases, V lost 5 bases, and 4 bases had no gene match. CDR3 in amino acids: CASSPRDSSYEQYV. The DNA of the CDR3 is TGTGCCAGCAGCCCCCGGGACAGCTCCTACGAGCAGTACGTC.

This clonotype was observed many times. V and J are TRBV14 and TRBJ1-2; D is ambiguous. The V and J ends lost 4 bases and 4 bases respectively, with 16 bases between them. The CDR3 consists of 15 residues. The V gene's germline CDR1 is SGHDN and CDR2 FVKESK. CDR3 DNA sequence: TGTGCCAGCAGCCCCCGGACGGCTTATAGCTATGGCTACACCTTC. This gives the protein CASSPRTAYSYGYTF.

This clonotype appeared a few times. The rearrangement uses TRBV19 and TRBJ1-5; tentatively, D is TRBD1 (5 bases). Trimming shortened V by 5 bases and J by 3 bases, and 14 bases separated the two germline ends. The CDR3 length is 15 residues. Germline values: CDR1 LNHDA, CDR2 SQIVND (reference sequence). As DNA, the CDR3 is TGTGCCAGTAGTTGGAATGCAGGGAACAATCAGCCCCAGCATTTT. Its protein product is CASSWNAGNNQPQHF. The whole variable domain, filled in from reference TRBV19 and TRBJ1-5, reads DGGITQSPKYLFRKEGQNVTLSCEQNLNHDAMYWYRQDPGQGLRLIYYSQIVNDFQKGDIAEGYSVSREKKESFPLTVTSAQKNPTAFYLCASSWNAGNNQPQHFGDGTRLSIL.

In its sample, this clonotype was seen a few times. This chain uses TRBV12-3 or TRBV12-4 with TRBJ2-5; D gene uncertain. The CDR3 has 14 residues. V was clipped by 3 bases and J by 1 base, with 9 bases between them. The CDR3 sequence: CASSFQQAQETQYF. The CDR3 nucleotides are TGTGCCAGCAGTTTCCAGCAGGCCCAAGAGACCCAGTACTTC.